The 22 T cell receptor beta chains presented below share a single source sample, sequenced in a study of breast tumors, draining lymph nodes, adjacent tissues. Breast cancer patients provided tissue from their axillary draining lymph nodes. TCRdb itself ran the multiplex PCR reads through MiXCR, one entry per CDR3 protein. The data contain about 230,000 distinct CDR3 sequences, about 32% of them singletons. The material sequenced was axillary lymph node tissue. The receptors here all came from a female donor with breast cancer. Some clones in this sample may be carry-over from other donors' samples.

This clonotype has a count of ten or more. V usage is TRBV11-3 and J usage is TRBJ2-3; TRBD2 agrees at 11 bases. V trimming: 5 bases; J trimming: 2 bases; junction bases outside the gene matches: 3. CDR1 is SGHNT and CDR2 is YENEEA in the germline V gene. The CDR3 covers 15 residues. The CDR3 is CASSPGLAATDTQYF. The CDR3 DNA sequence: TGTGCCAGCAGCCCGGGACTAGCGGCCACAGATACGCAGTATTTT.

This clonotype was observed at least ten times. The rearrangement links TRBV20-1 to TRBJ2-7; TRBD2 agrees at 9 bases. Germline V lookup: CDR1 DFQATT, CDR2 SNEGSKA (reference sequence). The CDR3 runs to 16 residues. Germline trimming cut 3 bases from V and 5 bases from J; bases unmatched to any gene: 14. This CDR3 reads CSASGGPSGRSNEQYF. DNA for the CDR3: TGCAGTGCTAGTGGGGGCCCCAGCGGGAGGTCCAACGAGCAGTACTTC.

This chain joins TRBV2 and TRBJ1-2; no clear D. The V gene's germline CDR1 is SNHLY and CDR2 FYNNEI. V was shortened by 4 bases and J by 8 bases, with 23 bases between the two germline ends. The CDR3 contains 16 residues. CDR3 DNA sequence: TGTGCCAGCAGTGCTAGAGATCAAGCCATCCTGGGGGGCTACACCTTC. The encoded protein is CASSARDQAILGGYTF.

With respect to this clonotype: A junction boundary mismatches the germline segment, possibly from a read error. V and J are TRBV7-9 and TRBJ1-6; D not certain. The germline CDR1 and CDR2 sequences are SEHNR and FQNEAQ (reference sequence). This CDR3 is built from 15 residues. CDR3 nucleotides: TGTGCCAGCAGCTTCCGCGACGGGAGCGATTCTCCCCTCCACTTT. This translates into CASSFRDGSDSPLHF.

The table lists this clonotype with many counts. The chain couples TRBV30 to TRBJ1-2; D uncertain. This CDR3 has 13 residues. Trimming took off 3 bases at V and 6 bases at J, with 14 bases between the two ends. The germline V gene encodes CDR1 GTSNPN and CDR2 SVGIG (reference sequence). The CDR3 region is CAWRWGLVNGYTF. In nucleotides, the CDR3 is TGTGCCTGGAGATGGGGATTAGTAAATGGCTACACCTTC.

The chain links TRBV7-2 to TRBJ2-2, with 8 bases fitting TRBD2. The junction had 7 bases not matched to a gene; V was cut back by 3 bases and J by 4 bases. CDR3 size: 16 residues. Germline loops: CDR1 SGHTA, CDR2 FQGNSA. CDR3 sequence: CASSLSGTSVTGELFF. As DNA, the CDR3 is TGTGCCAGCAGCTTGTCTGGGACTAGTGTCACCGGGGAGCTGTTTTTT.

The chain has TRBV10-2 and TRBJ1-5, with a weak D call TRBD1 (5 bases). Trimming stripped 5 bases from V and 6 bases from J, with 11 bases between. CDR3 size: 13 residues. Germline lookup yields CDR1 WSHSY and CDR2 SAAADI. CDR3 in DNA: TGCGCCAGCAGTTTCGGGCAGGGTCAGCCCCAGCATTTT. Residues: CASSFGQGQPQHF.

As regards this clonotype: One junction end does not reproduce the germline sequence, and a read error may be involved. The chain carries TRBV15 and TRBJ1-5, with D unresolved. The CDR3 sequence is 13 residues long. The V gene's germline CDR1 is LNHNV and CDR2 YYDKDF (reference sequence). As DNA, the CDR3 is TGTGCCACCAGCAGAGCCGGGAGTCAGCTCCAGCGTTTT. This codes for CATSRAGSQLQRF.

This clonotype appeared many times. This chain connects TRBV5-1 to TRBJ2-1; D is possibly TRBD2 (7 bases). This CDR3 spans 16 amino acids. Germline V lookup: CDR1 SGHRS, CDR2 YFSETQ. V gave up 1 base and J gave up 8 bases, with 19 bases separating them. The CDR3 loop is CASSLRVGGPRDEQFF. The CDR3 region has the DNA TGCGCCAGCAGCTTGAGGGTGGGGGGGCCCAGAGATGAGCAGTTCTTC.

Here the CDR3 reads CASKRTALNTIYF. DNA for the CDR3: TGCGCCAGCAAACGGACAGCCTTAAACACCATATATTTT. The chain combines TRBV5-1 with TRBJ1-3, with D possibly being TRBD1 (6 bases). Between the trimmed V and J ends, which lost 6 bases and 6 bases, there was a span of 13 bases. The germline gives CDR1 SGHRS, CDR2 YFSETQ. The CDR3 extends over 13 amino acids.

This clonotype was seen many times. The chain is built from TRBV5-1 and TRBJ1-3; 8 bases fit TRBD1. CDR1 and CDR2 from the germline V gene are SGHRS and YFSETQ. V was clipped by 3 bases and J by 3 bases; unmatched bases: 8. CDR3 length equals 16 residues. This CDR3 is CASSSRTGGGGNTIYF. The CDR3, as DNA: TGCGCCAGCAGCTCCCGTACAGGGGGAGGTGGAAACACCATATATTTT.

The sample holds many counts of this clonotype. The chain couples TRBV27 to TRBJ2-7; 8 nucleotides match TRBD1. CDR1 and CDR2 (germline): MNHEY, SMNVEV (reference sequence). The CDR3 length is 15 residues. Trimming removed 5 bases from V and 2 bases from J; junction bases left unmatched: 8. The CDR3 is CASSQSGQAPYEQYF. In DNA form, the CDR3 reads TGTGCCAGCAGTCAATCGGGACAGGCCCCCTACGAGCAGTACTTC.

This clonotype came up many times. This chain connects TRBV10-2 to TRBJ2-2, with a weak D call TRBD2 (5 bases). Germline CDR1 WSHSY, CDR2 SAAADI. Deletions cut 7 bases from V and 7 bases from J, with 7 bases between. CDR3 size: 11 residues. CDR3 protein: CASTGVGELFF. As DNA, the CDR3 is TGCGCCAGCACCGGGGTCGGGGAGCTGTTTTTT.

The rearrangement uses TRBV6-2 or TRBV6-3 and TRBJ2-4; D is possibly TRBD1 (5 bases). Germline V gene data show CDR1 as MNHEY and CDR2 as SVGEGT. Trimming left V 4 bases short and J 1 base short, with 14 bases between. CDR3 length: 16 residues. CDR3 sequence (DNA): TGTGCCAGCAGTTCCCCTCCGACAGTCGCCAAAAACATTCAGTACTTC. The encoded protein is CASSSPPTVAKNIQYF.

A word on this clonotype: A read error may account for a junction end that differs from germline. The chain has TRBV24-1 and TRBJ2-3, with TRBD1 matching over 8 bases. Germline values: CDR1 KGHDR, CDR2 SFDVKD. The CDR3 totals 14 residues. For the CDR3, the DNA is TGTGTCACCGGCGTCACCGGGACAGGAGATACGCAGTATTTT. It encodes CVTGVTGTGDTQYF.

This clonotype was picked up many times. V is TRBV7-2 and J is TRBJ2-3; TRBD2 agrees at 10 bases. From germline, CDR1 is SGHTA and CDR2 FQGNSA. Germline trimming cut 5 bases from V and 2 bases from J; bases unmatched to any gene: 10. This CDR3 region has 17 residues. CDR3 sequence: CASSIPRTSGYTDTQYF. DNA of the CDR3: TGTGCCAGCAGCATCCCCCGGACTAGCGGATACACAGATACGCAGTATTTT.

This clonotype showed up many times. The chain links TRBV4-1 to TRBJ2-3; no definite D call. V shed 3 bases and J shed 1 base, with 17 bases lying between them. The germline V gene has CDR1 MGHRA and CDR2 YSYEKL. The CDR3 length is 17 residues. CDR3 nucleotide sequence: TGCGCCAGCAGCCAGTCCTGGACCCCTTACCGCACAGATACGCAGTATTTT. Protein: CASSQSWTPYRTDTQYF.

Many counts were recorded for this clonotype. The V gene is TRBV20-1, the J gene TRBJ2-3; a possible D gene is TRBD2 (5 bases). Germline CDR1 reads DFQATT; CDR2 reads SNEGSKA (reference sequence). There are 11 residues in the CDR3. V lost 6 bases, J lost 9 bases, and 13 bases lay in between. The chain's CDR3 is CSAWTLGTQYF. The CDR3 DNA reads TGCAGTGCCTGGACTTTGGGGACGCAGTATTTT.

This clonotype was recorded at least ten times. The genes are TRBV20-1 and TRBJ2-5; 9 bases map to TRBD1. The CDR3 runs 13 residues. With 6 bases clipped from V and 7 bases from J, the junction kept 9 bases outside the gene matches. Looked up from germline, CDR1 is DFQATT and CDR2 is SNEGSKA (reference sequence). CDR3 residues: CSARDRDLVTQYF. CDR3 coding DNA: TGCAGTGCCAGGGACAGGGACCTGGTGACCCAGTACTTC.

This clonotype was picked up many times. One junction end does not reproduce the germline sequence, and a read error may be involved. The chain recombines TRBV20-1 with TRBJ1-4; 7 bases align to TRBD1. This CDR3 has 12 amino acids. Germline CDR1 and CDR2: DFQATT and SNEGSKA (reference sequence). CDR3 sequence (DNA): TGCAGTGCTATCCAGACAGGGTTGGAAGTCCTTTTT. This encodes CSAIQTGLEVLF.

This clonotype was recorded many times. A read error may produce the germline difference seen at one junction end. The J gene is TRBJ2-5, the V gene TRBV7-9; TRBD1 agrees at 7 bases. The length of the CDR3 is 14 residues. CDR1 and CDR2 from the germline V gene are SEHNR and FQNEAQ (reference sequence). In DNA, the CDR3 is TGTGTCAGCAGCTTAGGGACAGCTCAAGAGACCCAGTACTTC. Translating gives CVSSLGTAQETQYF.

As for this clonotype: No conserved phenylalanine or tryptophan ends this CDR3, so it is likely a read error. No DNA is shown, since the ends of the CDR3 on it are uncertain; the CDR3 is the one TCRdb lists. V is TRBV7-9 and J is TRBJ2-6; the table assigns TRBD1, which was not confirmed against the DNA. CDR1 and CDR2 from the germline V gene are SEHNR and FQNEAQ (reference sequence). The CDR3 adds up to 8 amino acids, both ends counted. The CDR3 is CASSSTGT.